The clone carrying this T cell receptor (beta chain) appeared many times. Its cognate antigen is unknown. Losses at the gene ends were 4 bases for V and 3 bases for J; bases not matched to a gene: 23. The CDR3 length is 21 residues. Germline CDR1 reads SGHTA; CDR2 reads FQGNSA. The data were obtained in a study of T cell repertoires in cytomegalovirus infection. As for the study in general: Shared public TCR beta signatures pointed to both CMV infection and a matching HLA type.

TCRdb reanalysed the reads using MiXCR and keeps one entry per CDR3 protein. The data show under 850,000 distinct CDR3 sequences, 35% to 40% seen once. The study, taken as a whole, reports: Summed public TCR beta family frequency identified CMV carriers bearing the relevant HLA. Dominating the ex vivo response were TCR beta clonotypes that were CMV-specific and HLA-C-restricted.

The receptor was derived from a human donor in good health (CMV status not recorded). Some clones in this sample may be carry-over from other donors' samples. Sequencing was performed on PBMCs. J is TRBJ2-7 and V is TRBV7-2, with 11 bases fitting TRBD2. CDR3 amino acids: CASSSLYSASGRPLDLYEQYF. DNA for the CDR3: TGTGCCAGCAGCTCTCTATATTCTGCTAGCGGGAGGCCTCTCGACCTCTACGAGCAGTACTTC.